What follows describes a single TCR beta chain. Germline loops: CDR1 MNHEY, CDR2 SMNVEV (reference sequence). This CDR3 spans 10 amino acids. V lost 3 bases and J lost 6, with 3 bases in between. This specimen belongs to a study of control samples from healthy donors and cancer patients. Sequenced by immunoSEQ multiplex PCR; TCRdb stores in-frame clones only, minus some. The sample contains tens of thousands of clones, around 87% of which appear only once. The sequencing input was PBMCs. The clonotype was recovered from a woman in her forties or fifties with head and neck cancer. The chain joins TRBV27 to TRBJ2-7; D is undetermined. The CDR3 protein is CASSFGEQYF. The CDR3 DNA reads as TGTGCCAGCAGTTTTGGCGAGCAGTACTTC.